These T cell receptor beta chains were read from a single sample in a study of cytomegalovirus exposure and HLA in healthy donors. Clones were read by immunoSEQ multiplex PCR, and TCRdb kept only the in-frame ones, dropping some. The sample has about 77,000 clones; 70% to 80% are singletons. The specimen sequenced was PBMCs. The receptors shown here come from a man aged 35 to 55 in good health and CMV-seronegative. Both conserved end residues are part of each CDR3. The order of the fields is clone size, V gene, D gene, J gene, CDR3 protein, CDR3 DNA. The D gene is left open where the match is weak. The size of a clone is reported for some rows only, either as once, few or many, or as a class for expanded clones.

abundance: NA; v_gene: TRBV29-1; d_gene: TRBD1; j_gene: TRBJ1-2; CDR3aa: CSINRGGGYPF; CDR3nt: TGCAGCATTAACAGGGGCGGTGGCTACCCCTTC
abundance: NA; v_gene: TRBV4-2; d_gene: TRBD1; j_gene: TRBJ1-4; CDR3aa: CASGQGREKLFF; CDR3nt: TGTGCCAGCGGACAGGGTAGAGAAAAACTGTTTTTT
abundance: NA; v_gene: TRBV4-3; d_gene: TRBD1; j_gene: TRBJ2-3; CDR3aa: CASSQDTGQGSITQYF; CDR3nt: TGCGCCAGCAGCCAAGACACGGGACAGGGTAGTATTACGCAGTATTTT
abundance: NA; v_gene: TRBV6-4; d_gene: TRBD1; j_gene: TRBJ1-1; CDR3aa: CASSDSDRGTEAFF; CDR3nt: TGTGCCAGCAGTGACTCTGACAGGGGAACTGAAGCTTTCTTT
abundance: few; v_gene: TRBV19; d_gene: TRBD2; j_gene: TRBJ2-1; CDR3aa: CASIGSFTGGPEQFF; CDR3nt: TGTGCCAGTATAGGTTCTTTTACGGGGGGGCCGGAGCAGTTCTTC
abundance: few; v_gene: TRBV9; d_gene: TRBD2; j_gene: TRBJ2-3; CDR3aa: CASSSTTSAVPDTQYF; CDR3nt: TGTGCCAGCAGCTCCACGACTAGCGCGGTCCCAGATACGCAGTATTTT
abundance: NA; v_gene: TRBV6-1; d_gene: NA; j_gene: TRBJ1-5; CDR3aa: CASRTDPGNNQPQHF; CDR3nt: TGTGCCAGCAGGACGGATCCAGGGAACAATCAGCCCCAGCATTTT
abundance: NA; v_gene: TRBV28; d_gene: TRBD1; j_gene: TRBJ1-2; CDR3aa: CASRYDRAGYTF; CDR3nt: TGTGCCAGCAGATACGACAGGGCTGGCTACACCTTC
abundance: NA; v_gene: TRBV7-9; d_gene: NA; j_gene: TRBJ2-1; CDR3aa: CASSSLEPRVQGYNEQFF; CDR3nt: TGTGCCAGCAGCTCGTTAGAGCCCCGGGTCCAAGGTTACAATGAGCAGTTCTTC
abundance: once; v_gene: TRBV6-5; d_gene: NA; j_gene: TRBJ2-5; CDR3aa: CASSYSKRETQYF; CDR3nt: TGTGCCAGCAGTTACTCGAAACGGGAGACCCAGTACTTC
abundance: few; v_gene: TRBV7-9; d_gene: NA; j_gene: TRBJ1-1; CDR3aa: CASSTLRVATEAFF; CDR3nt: TGTGCCAGCAGCACTCTCAGGGTTGCTACTGAAGCTTTCTTT
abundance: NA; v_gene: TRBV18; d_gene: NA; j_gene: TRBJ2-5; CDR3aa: CASAGFGRVVETQYF; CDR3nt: TGTGCCAGCGCCGGGTTTGGCAGGGTCGTCGAGACCCAGTACTTC
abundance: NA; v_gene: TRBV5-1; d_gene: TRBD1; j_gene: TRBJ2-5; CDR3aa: CASSISGTGEETQYF; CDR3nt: TGCGCCAGCAGCATATCCGGGACAGGGGAAGAGACCCAGTACTTC
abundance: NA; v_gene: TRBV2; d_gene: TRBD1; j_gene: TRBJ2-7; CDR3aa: CASSGGQGLEQYF; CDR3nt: TGTGCCAGCAGCGGTGGACAGGGCCTTGAGCAGTACTTC
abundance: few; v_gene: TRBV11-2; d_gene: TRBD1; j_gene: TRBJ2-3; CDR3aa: CASSLAFGQGAPLTDTQYF; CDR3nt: TGTGCCAGCAGCTTAGCATTCGGACAGGGGGCGCCTCTCACAGATACGCAGTATTTT
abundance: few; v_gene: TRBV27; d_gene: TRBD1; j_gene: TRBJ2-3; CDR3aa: CASSLWGQGDTQYF; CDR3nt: TGTGCCAGCAGTTTGTGGGGACAGGGGGATACGCAGTATTTT
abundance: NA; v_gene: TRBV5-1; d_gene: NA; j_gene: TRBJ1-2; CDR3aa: CASSLAGNYGYTF; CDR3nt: TGCGCCAGCAGCTTGGCCGGGAACTATGGCTACACCTTC
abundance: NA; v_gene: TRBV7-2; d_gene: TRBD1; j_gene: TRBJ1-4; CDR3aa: CASSKGGSPNEKLFF; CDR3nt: TGTGCCAGCAGCAAAGGGGGCTCGCCTAATGAAAAACTGTTTTTT
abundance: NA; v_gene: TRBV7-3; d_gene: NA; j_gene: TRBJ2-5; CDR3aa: CASSFLGGTQYF; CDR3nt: TGTGCCAGCAGCTTTCTGGGGGGGACCCAGTACTTC
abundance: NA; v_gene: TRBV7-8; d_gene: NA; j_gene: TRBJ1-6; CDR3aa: CASRSDNSPLHF; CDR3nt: TGTGCCAGCAGGTCGGATAATTCACCCCTCCACTTT
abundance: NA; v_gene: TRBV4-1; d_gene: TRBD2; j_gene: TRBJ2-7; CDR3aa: CASSQDRGKRGSYEQYF; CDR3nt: TGCGCCAGCAGCCAAGATCGGGGCAAGCGGGGGTCCTACGAGCAGTACTTC
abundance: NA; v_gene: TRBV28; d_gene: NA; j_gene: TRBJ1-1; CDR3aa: CASMQGTEAFF; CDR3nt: TGTGCCAGCATGCAGGGCACTGAAGCTTTCTTT
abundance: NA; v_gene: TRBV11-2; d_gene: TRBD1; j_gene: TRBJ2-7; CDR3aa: CASSLGSSGGAYEQYF; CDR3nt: TGTGCCAGCAGCTTAGGTAGCTCAGGGGGCGCCTACGAGCAGTACTTC
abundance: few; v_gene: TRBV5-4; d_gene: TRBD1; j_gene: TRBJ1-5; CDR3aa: CASSSGQEQPQHF; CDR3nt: TGTGCCAGCAGCTCCGGACAGGAACAGCCCCAGCATTTT
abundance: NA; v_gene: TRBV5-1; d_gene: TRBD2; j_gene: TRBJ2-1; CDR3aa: CASISGGSYNEQFF; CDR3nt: TGCGCCAGTATTAGCGGGGGCTCCTACAATGAGCAGTTCTTC
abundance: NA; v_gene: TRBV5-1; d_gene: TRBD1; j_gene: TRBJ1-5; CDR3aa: CASSTGQEDQPQHF; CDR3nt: TGCGCCAGCAGCACCGGACAGGAGGATCAGCCCCAGCATTTT
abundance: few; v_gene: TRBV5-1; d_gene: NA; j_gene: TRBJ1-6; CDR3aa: CASSLESYNSPLHF; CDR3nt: TGCGCCAGCAGCTTGGAATCTTATAATTCACCCCTCCACTTT
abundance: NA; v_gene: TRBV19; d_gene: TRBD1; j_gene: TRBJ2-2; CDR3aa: CASSRDRTGRTGELFF; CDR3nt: TGTGCCAGTAGTAGAGACAGGACAGGGAGGACCGGGGAGCTGTTTTTT
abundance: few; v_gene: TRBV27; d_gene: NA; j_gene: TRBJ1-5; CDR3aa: CASRADGGRGQPQHF; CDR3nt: TGTGCCAGCAGAGCGGACGGGGGAAGAGGACAGCCCCAGCATTTT
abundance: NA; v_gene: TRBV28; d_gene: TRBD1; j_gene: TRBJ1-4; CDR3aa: CASSFYSGQDPRGIEKLFF; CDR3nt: TGTGCCAGCAGTTTTTACTCCGGACAGGACCCGAGGGGGATCGAAAAACTGTTTTTT
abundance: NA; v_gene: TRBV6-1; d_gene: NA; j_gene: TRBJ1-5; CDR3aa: CASNWGRAGNQPQHF; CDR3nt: TGTGCCAGCAACTGGGGCAGGGCGGGCAATCAGCCCCAGCATTTT
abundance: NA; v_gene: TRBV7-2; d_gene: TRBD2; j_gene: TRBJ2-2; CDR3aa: CASNRIAGGRVGELFF; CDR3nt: TGTGCCAGCAACCGGATTGCGGGGGGGCGGGTCGGGGAGCTGTTTTTT
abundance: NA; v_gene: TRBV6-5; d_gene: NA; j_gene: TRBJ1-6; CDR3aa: CASSYRGISPLHF; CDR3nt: TGTGCCAGCAGTTACAGGGGAATTTCACCCCTCCACTTT
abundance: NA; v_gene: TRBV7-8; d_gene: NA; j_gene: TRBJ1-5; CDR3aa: CASSLAGRANQPQHF; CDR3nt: TGTGCCAGCAGCTTAGCGGGGCGAGCCAATCAGCCCCAGCATTTT
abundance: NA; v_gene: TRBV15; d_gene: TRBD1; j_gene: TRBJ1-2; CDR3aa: CATSRETGGADGYTF; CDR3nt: TGTGCCACCAGCAGAGAGACAGGGGGCGCCGATGGCTACACCTTC
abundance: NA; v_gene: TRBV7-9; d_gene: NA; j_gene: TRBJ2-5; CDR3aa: CASSSETQYF; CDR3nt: TGTGCCAGCAGCTCGGAGACCCAGTACTTC
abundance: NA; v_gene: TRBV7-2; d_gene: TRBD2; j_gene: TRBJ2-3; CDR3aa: CASSPGLATDTQYF; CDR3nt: TGTGCCAGCAGCCCGGGACTAGCAACAGATACGCAGTATTTT
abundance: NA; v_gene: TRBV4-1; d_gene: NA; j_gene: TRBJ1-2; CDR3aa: CASSQRIGQPPGRTYGYTF; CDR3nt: TGCGCCAGCAGCCAAAGAATAGGCCAACCCCCTGGGCGTACCTATGGCTACACCTTC
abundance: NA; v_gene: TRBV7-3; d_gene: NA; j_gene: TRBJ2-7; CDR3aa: CASSSSDSPYEQYF; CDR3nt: TGTGCCAGCAGCTCATCGGACAGTCCCTACGAGCAGTACTTC
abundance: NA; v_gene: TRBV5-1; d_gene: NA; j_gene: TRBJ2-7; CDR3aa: CASSLEPGSSYEQYF; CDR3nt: TGCGCCAGCAGCTTGGAGCCAGGGTCATCCTACGAGCAGTACTTC
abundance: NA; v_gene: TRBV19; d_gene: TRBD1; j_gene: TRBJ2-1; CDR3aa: CASGAGGAWGRRGPHPNEQFF; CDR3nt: TGTGCCAGTGGGGCAGGGGGCGCGTGGGGTCGAAGAGGCCCACACCCTAATGAGCAGTTCTTC
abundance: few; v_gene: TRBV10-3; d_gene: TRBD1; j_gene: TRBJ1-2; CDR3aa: CAISESGQGAGGYTF; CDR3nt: TGTGCCATCAGTGAGTCCGGACAGGGGGCTGGTGGCTACACCTTC
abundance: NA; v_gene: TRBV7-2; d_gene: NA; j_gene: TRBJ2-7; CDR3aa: CASSLVRSEQYF; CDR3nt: TGTGCCAGCAGCTTAGTCCGGAGCGAGCAGTACTTC
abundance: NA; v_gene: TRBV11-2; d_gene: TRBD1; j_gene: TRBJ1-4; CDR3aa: CASSLNPTGATNEKLFF; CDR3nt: TGTGCCAGCAGCTTAAACCCTACAGGGGCAACTAATGAAAAACTGTTTTTT
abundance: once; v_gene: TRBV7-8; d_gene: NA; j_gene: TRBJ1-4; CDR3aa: CASSPLPRNEKLFF; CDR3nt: TGTGCCAGCAGCCCCTTACCGCGGAATGAAAAACTGTTTTTT
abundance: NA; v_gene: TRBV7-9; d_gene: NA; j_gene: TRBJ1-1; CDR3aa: CATPQAAKPMNTEAFF; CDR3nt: TGTGCCACCCCACAGGCAGCAAAACCAATGAACACTGAAGCTTTCTTT
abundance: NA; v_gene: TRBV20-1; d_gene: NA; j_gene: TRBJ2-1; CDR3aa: CSANLYEQFF; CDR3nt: TGCAGTGCCAATTTGTATGAGCAGTTCTTC
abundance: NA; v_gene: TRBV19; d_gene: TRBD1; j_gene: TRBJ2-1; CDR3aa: CASSIVRDSNEQFF; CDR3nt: TGTGCCAGTAGTATAGTCCGGGACAGTAATGAGCAGTTCTTC
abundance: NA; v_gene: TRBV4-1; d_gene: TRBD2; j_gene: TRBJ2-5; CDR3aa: CASSRLGSGVLQETQYF; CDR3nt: TGCGCCAGCAGCCGCCTGGGTAGCGGGGTGCTTCAAGAGACCCAGTACTTC
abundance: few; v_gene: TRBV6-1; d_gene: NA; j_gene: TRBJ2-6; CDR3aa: CASSDPQGHGANVLTF; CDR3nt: TGTGCCAGCAGTGACCCCCAGGGGCACGGGGCCAACGTCCTGACTTTC
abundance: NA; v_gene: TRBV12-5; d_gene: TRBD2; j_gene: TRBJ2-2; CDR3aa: CASGSEKGLAGGRTGELFF; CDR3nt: TGTGCTAGTGGCAGCGAAAAGGGACTAGCGGGGGGGCGGACCGGGGAGCTGTTTTTT